This T cell receptor (beta chain) came from a study of OX40 agonist ivuxolimab in advanced cancers. Study results and caveats: Certain nonresponding patients likewise had low normalized T-cell clonal expansion.

The method was immunoSEQ multiplex PCR; TCRdb's version includes in-frame clones alone and lacks a portion of them. The sample has about 60,000 clones; roughly 86% are singletons. Excluded were patients having autoimmune disease history or systemic immunosuppression. With 8 bases clipped from V and 0 bases from J, the junction kept 7 bases outside the gene matches. In germline, CDR1 is SGHRS, CDR2 YFSETQ. The CDR3 spans 14 residues. Turning to this clone: The antigen is undetermined.

The receptor was derived from an adult with an advanced solid tumor such as melanoma, head and neck, liver or kidney cancer. This chain uses TRBV5-1 with TRBJ2-7, with 8 bases aligning to TRBD2. The sequenced sample was CD4+ or CD8+ T cells sorted from blood, obtained in a trial of the OX40 agonist ivuxolimab. This chain's CDR3 is CASSTSGDSYEQYF. CDR3 coding DNA: TGCGCCAGTTCAACTAGCGGTGACTCCTACGAGCAGTACTTC.